The 30 T cell receptor beta chains given below trace back to one sample, sequenced in a study of T cells after yellow fever vaccination. Using its own MiXCR run on the 5' RACE reads, TCRdb lists one record per CDR3 protein. The sample holds over 250,000 distinct CDR3 sequences, over 3.5% seen once. This specimen was PBMCs, taken 5 days after the yellow fever booster vaccination. Receptors originate from a young man who received the YFV17D yellow fever vaccine.

V usage is TRBV5-1 and J usage is TRBJ2-7, with D unresolved. The ends were cut back, 0 bases at V and 0 bases at J, with 10 bases in the middle. Germline V CDR1 and CDR2: SGHRS, YFSETQ. The length of the CDR3 is 15 residues. The CDR3 loop is CASSLGGSDSYEQYV. CDR3 bases: TGCGCCAGCAGCTTGGGTGGATCTGACTCCTACGAGCAGTACGTC.

This clonotype was seen a handful of times. The rearrangement joins TRBV18 to TRBJ1-4, with 8 bases aligning to TRBD1. The CDR3 runs to 14 residues. V was clipped by 3 bases and J by 4 bases; unmatched bases: 1. CDR1 KGHSH and CDR2 LQKENI come from the germline V gene. CDR3 DNA: TGTGCCAGCTCACCGGACAGGGTTAATGAAAAACTGTTTTTT. Its translation is CASSPDRVNEKLFF.

The chain couples TRBV28 to TRBJ2-3, with TRBD1 as a possible D gene (5 bases). CDR3 length: 15 amino acids. V lost 8 bases, J lost 3 bases, and 18 bases lay in between. The V gene's germline CDR1 is MDHEN and CDR2 SYDVKM. The CDR3 DNA sequence: TGTGCCAGCTCCGACAGTGCTCTTTTTACAGATACGCAGTATTTT. This encodes CASSDSALFTDTQYF.

The V and J genes are TRBV7-2 and TRBJ1-1; D gene uncertain. This CDR3 has 13 residues. V was shortened by 0 bases and J by 11 bases, with 13 bases between the two germline ends. Germline-derived CDR1 and CDR2 are SGHTA and FQGNSA. CDR3: CASSLARTAPAFF. For the CDR3, the DNA is TGTGCCAGCAGCTTAGCCCGGACGGCCCCCGCTTTCTTT.

This clonotype has just a few counts. This sequence joins TRBV11-3 and TRBJ1-1, with a possible D match to TRBD1 (5 bases). Looked up from germline, CDR1 is SGHNT and CDR2 is YENEEA. The germline V and J ends were trimmed by 8 bases and 1 base, with 11 bases remaining between them. The CDR3 covers 13 residues. DNA of the CDR3: TGTGCCAGCGGACGGACACAGAACACTGAAGCTTTCTTT. This translates into CASGRTQNTEAFF. Using reference TRBV11-3 and TRBJ1-1 for the parts outside the CDR3, the full variable domain is EAGVVQSPRYKIIEKKQPVAFWCNPISGHNTLYWYLQNLGQGPELLIRYENEEAVDDSQLPKDRFSAERLKGVDSTLKIQPAELGDSAVYLCASGRTQNTEAFFGQGTRLTVV.

This clonotype was seen at least ten times. The CDR3 loop reads CASSYSLGPYQPQHF. CDR3 sequence (DNA): TGTGCCAGCAGTTACTCTCTGGGACCCTATCAGCCCCAGCATTTT. The V and J genes are TRBV6-2 or TRBV6-3 and TRBJ1-5; D is perhaps TRBD1 (5 bases). The CDR3 extends over 15 amino acids. Deletions cut 0 bases from V and 5 bases from J, with 11 bases between. Germline V CDR1 and CDR2: MNHEY, SVGEGT.

This clonotype has ten or more counts. V gene TRBV5-1 combines with J gene TRBJ2-7; 10 bases agree with TRBD1. CDR1 SGHRS and CDR2 YFSETQ come from the germline V gene. The length of the CDR3 is 15 residues. Losses at the gene ends were 4 bases for V and 2 bases for J; bases not matched to a gene: 6. The CDR3, as DNA: TGCGCCAGCAGCCCCGGGACAGGGGACCCCTACGAGCAGTACGTC. Its translation is CASSPGTGDPYEQYV.

This clonotype was detected ten times or more. The gene calls are TRBV10-3 and TRBJ2-5, with 11 bases that match TRBD2. Trimming cost V 0 bases and J 3 bases; bases outside gene matches: 3. Germline CDR1 and CDR2: ENHRY and SYGVKD. The CDR3 covers 16 residues. CDR3 bases: TGTGCCATCAGTGAGTCTCTAGCGGGGGGAAAAGAGACCCAGTACTTC. This encodes CAISESLAGGKETQYF.

V usage is TRBV5-1 and J usage is TRBJ2-7, with a tentative D call TRBD2 (6 bases). Germline loops: CDR1 SGHRS, CDR2 YFSETQ. CDR3 length equals 14 residues. V shed 2 bases and J shed 3 bases, with 12 bases lying between them. The CDR3 spells CASSFGGDRYEQYF. The CDR3 nucleotides read TGCGCCAGCAGCTTTGGCGGGGACCGCTACGAGCAGTACTTC.

This clonotype has more than one count but fewer than ten. The chain combines TRBV12-3 or TRBV12-4 with TRBJ2-7; D unclear. The CDR3 extends over 13 amino acids. V was cut by 3 bases and J by 5 bases, with 11 bases left in between. CDR3 protein: CASSFLGLNEQYV. DNA for the CDR3: TGTGCCAGCAGTTTTTTGGGCCTCAACGAGCAGTACGTC.

The table lists this clonotype with a few counts. The chain recombines TRBV20-1 with TRBJ2-7, with 8 nucleotides matching TRBD1. J gave up 2 bases and V 7 bases, and 10 bases lay outside the gene matches. The CDR3 has 14 residues. The germline V gene has CDR1 DFQATT and CDR2 SNEGSKA (reference sequence). CDR3 sequence reads: CSVPGTGPPYEQYV. CDR3 in DNA: TGCAGTGTCCCTGGGACAGGTCCCCCCTACGAGCAGTACGTC.

This clonotype was recorded a few times. V gene TRBV18 combines with J gene TRBJ2-5; TRBD2 agrees at 7 bases. The CDR3 is made up of 15 amino acids. The V gene's germline CDR1 is KGHSH and CDR2 LQKENI. V shed 5 bases and J 2 bases; nucleotides not matched to a gene: 8. The CDR3 sequence is CASSTLAGLQETQYF. Here the CDR3 DNA reads TGTGCCAGCTCAACCTTAGCGGGCCTACAAGAGACCCAGTACTTC.

This clonotype appeared many times. This rearrangement joins TRBV20-1 to TRBJ2-5; no clear D gene. This CDR3 is 15 amino acids long. V was trimmed by 0 bases and J by 0 bases, leaving 11 bases between them. Germline assignment: CDR1 DFQATT and CDR2 SNEGSKA (reference sequence). The CDR3, as DNA: TGCAGTGCTAGAGATCGGGTGCCTAACCAAGAGACCCAGTACTTC. Translated: CSARDRVPNQETQYF.

This clonotype showed up many times. Germline is not matched at one junction end, which may reflect a read error. The chain is built from TRBV7-7 and TRBJ2-5, with 8 positions matching TRBD2. Per the germline V gene, CDR1 is SSHAT and CDR2 is FNYEAQ (reference sequence). The CDR3 extends over 14 amino acids. CDR3 DNA: TGTGCCAGCAGTTTAGGCGGGAGGCAAGAGACCCAGTACTTC. This codes for CASSLGGRQETQYF.

The table lists this clonotype with a few counts. The CDR3 region is CASSKAGDSQETQYF. The CDR3 nucleotides are TGCGCCAGCAGCAAGGCGGGGGATTCCCAAGAGACCCAGTACTTC. The V gene is TRBV5-1, the J gene TRBJ2-5; 7 positions agree with TRBD2. V lost 4 bases, J lost 1 base, and 7 bases stayed unmatched. The germline V gene encodes CDR1 SGHRS and CDR2 YFSETQ. The CDR3 loop spans 15 amino acids.

This chain connects TRBV15 to TRBJ1-1; 8 bases agree with TRBD1. From germline, CDR1 is LNHNV and CDR2 YYDKDF (reference sequence). After removal of 2 bases from V and 5 bases from J, the junction contained 7 bases not matched to a gene. This CDR3 has 15 residues. The CDR3 sequence: CATSRSGQGLTEAFF. CDR3 sequence (DNA): TGTGCCACCAGCAGATCAGGACAGGGTTTGACTGAAGCTTTCTTT.

This chain uses TRBV10-3 with TRBJ2-3; 9 nucleotides align to TRBD2. With 9 bases clipped from V and 3 bases from J, the junction kept 4 bases outside the gene matches. Germline V gene sequence: CDR1 ENHRY, CDR2 SYGVKD. This CDR3 is 13 amino acids long. CDR3 DNA sequence: TGTGCCATTAGCGGGGGCGGGACAGATACGCAGTATTTT. It translates to CAISGGGTDTQYF.

This clonotype was observed many times. The rearrangement uses TRBV3-1 and TRBJ2-1, with TRBD2 matching 7 bases. The ends lost 4 bases at V and 7 bases at J; junction bases unmatched: 16. The CDR3 runs 17 residues. CDR1 is LGHDT, CDR2 YNNKEL, per germline (reference sequence). Here the CDR3 DNA reads TGTGCCAGCAGCCCTTCCGACGGTTCGTGGGGGGGGAATGAGCAGTTCTTC. Protein sequence: CASSPSDGSWGGNEQFF.

The gene calls are TRBV28 and TRBJ2-2, with 13 bases that match TRBD2. Losses at the gene ends were 5 bases for V and 10 bases for J; bases not matched to a gene: 7. CDR1 MDHEN and CDR2 SYDVKM come from the germline V gene. The CDR3 sequence is 15 residues long. CDR3 sequence: CASSAGLAGAAELFF. In DNA form, the CDR3 reads TGTGCCAGCAGTGCAGGACTAGCGGGGGCTGCGGAGCTGTTTTTT.

This clonotype has a handful of counts. The chain couples TRBV7-2 to TRBJ2-3, with TRBD2 as a possible D gene (7 bases). The CDR3 has 16 amino acids. The V end lost 2 bases, the J end lost 2 bases, and 14 bases lay between the germline ends. CDR1 is SGHTA and CDR2 is FQGNSA in the germline V gene. CDR3 DNA sequence: TGTGCCAGCAGCTTAAGGGGGACTACCTTCACAGATACGCAGTATTTT. As protein: CASSLRGTTFTDTQYF.

This clonotype was observed a handful of times. The rearrangement joins TRBV5-1 to TRBJ1-1, with D tentatively TRBD1 (6 bases). Germline lookup yields CDR1 SGHRS and CDR2 YFSETQ. V was shortened by 4 bases and J by 4 bases, with 14 bases between the two germline ends. The CDR3 covers 14 residues. CDR3 loop: CASSTTGSGTEAFF. CDR3 DNA: TGCGCCAGCAGCACAACAGGGAGTGGCACTGAAGCTTTCTTT.

In its sample, this clonotype was seen many times. The chain carries TRBV2 and TRBJ2-1; 8 bases are a match to TRBD2. Germline V gives CDR1 SNHLY, CDR2 FYNNEI. The CDR3 totals 15 residues. The V segment lost 8 bases and the J segment 3 bases; nucleotides outside the gene matches: 9. CDR3 region: CASAAQAGGYNEQFF. The CDR3 nucleotides read TGTGCCAGCGCGGCCCAGGCGGGGGGCTACAATGAGCAGTTCTTC.

This clonotype was counted between two and nine times. The chain is built from TRBV4-1 and TRBJ2-1; D ambiguous. This CDR3 is built from 11 residues. CDR1 and CDR2 (germline): MGHRA, YSYEKL. Deletions cut 1 base from V and 15 bases from J, with 10 bases between. The CDR3 here is CASSQGTVGFF. The DNA of the CDR3 is TGCGCCAGCAGCCAAGGAACGGTGGGGTTCTTC.

This clonotype was picked up many times. The genes are TRBV11-2 and TRBJ2-5; a weak D match, TRBD2 (6 bases). Trimming took off 5 bases at V and 4 bases at J, with 11 bases between the two ends. The CDR3 contains 13 residues. The V gene's germline CDR1 is SGHAT and CDR2 FQNNGV. The CDR3 spells CASSQRRGETQYF. In DNA, the CDR3 is TGTGCCAGCAGCCAACGGCGGGGAGAGACCCAGTACTTC.

This clonotype was seen many times. The rearrangement joins TRBV28 to TRBJ1-5; D is unclear. There are 15 residues in the CDR3. Germline-derived CDR1 and CDR2 are MDHEN and SYDVKM. Trimming pared 4 bases from V and 1 base from J, leaving 11 bases between. CDR3 sequence: CASSSSDGSNQPQHF. The CDR3 DNA sequence: TGTGCCAGCAGTTCCTCCGACGGGAGCAATCAGCCCCAGCATTTT. The full variable domain, rest sourced from reference TRBV28 and TRBJ1-5, is DVKVTQSSRYLVKRTGEKVFLECVQDMDHENMFWYRQDPGLGLRLIYFSYDVKMKEKGDIPEGYSVSREKKERFSLILESASTNQTSMYLCASSSSDGSNQPQHFGDGTRLSIL.

This clonotype came up a few times. V and J are TRBV6-6 and TRBJ2-7; TRBD1 matches at 8 bases. Germline loops: CDR1 MNHNY, CDR2 SVGAGI (reference sequence). There are 13 residues in the CDR3. V dropped 6 bases and J dropped 1; count of bases not matched to a gene: 2. The CDR3 region has the DNA TGTGCCAGCAGGAGGACAGGGTCCTACGAGCAGTACTTC. Amino acids: CASRRTGSYEQYF.

This clonotype was detected a few times. The rearrangement links TRBV7-2 to TRBJ2-2, with a possible D match to TRBD1 (7 bases). This CDR3 spans 16 amino acids. Trimming left V 2 bases short and J 6 bases short, with 16 bases between. CDR1 and CDR2 from the germline V gene are SGHTA and FQGNSA. CDR3: CASSLRAGGFSGELFF. CDR3 bases: TGTGCCAGCAGCTTAAGGGCAGGGGGGTTTTCCGGGGAGCTGTTTTTT.

This clonotype was picked up many times. J is TRBJ2-7 and V is TRBV20-1, with 8 nucleotides matching TRBD1. The CDR3 extends over 12 amino acids. Trimming cost V 4 bases and J 4 bases; bases outside gene matches: 3. The germline gives CDR1 DFQATT, CDR2 SNEGSKA (reference sequence). The CDR3 spells CSAKGQAYEQYF. The CDR3 coding sequence is TGCAGTGCTAAGGGACAGGCTTACGAGCAGTACTTC.

This clonotype was found a few times. V usage is TRBV7-2 and J usage is TRBJ2-3; D is possibly TRBD2 (5 bases). CDR1 and CDR2 (germline): SGHTA, FQGNSA. V gave up 5 bases and J gave up 2 bases, with 8 bases separating them. This CDR3 region has 13 residues. CDR3 DNA: TGTGCCAGCAGCATCGACTACACAGATACGCAGTATTTT. Encoded protein: CASSIDYTDTQYF.

This clonotype has at least ten counts. This chain uses TRBV6-2 or TRBV6-3 with TRBJ2-7, with 10 bases aligning to TRBD1. The CDR3 extends over 15 amino acids. Germline assignment: CDR1 MNHEY and CDR2 SVGEGT. The V gene end was trimmed by 5 bases and the J gene end by 3 bases; junction bases not matched to a gene: 7. The CDR3: CASSPIGQGVYEQYF. CDR3 sequence (DNA): TGTGCCAGCAGTCCAATTGGACAGGGGGTCTACGAGCAGTACTTC.